What follows are 8 T cell receptor beta chains derived from one specimen sequenced in a study of identifying expanded T cells in peripheral blood. Sequenced by immunoSEQ multiplex PCR; TCRdb stores in-frame clones only, minus some. The profile shows about 91,000 clones, about 88% of them singletons. Sequenced input: blood. Receptor source: a person aged 18-70 years in good health.

This chain connects TRBV6-4 to TRBJ2-1; D is perhaps TRBD2 (5 bases). The CDR3 extends over 15 amino acids. Germline loops: CDR1 MRHNA, CDR2 SNTAGT. V dropped 2 bases and J dropped 12 bases, with 20 bases sitting between them. Here the CDR3 DNA reads TGTGCCAGCAGTGACCCCCACCCCGGGAAGGCAGCGCAGTTCTTC. This translates into CASSDPHPGKAAQFF.

The V gene is TRBV10-2, the J gene TRBJ2-7; TRBD2 matches 10 bases. Germline V gene sequence: CDR1 WSHSY, CDR2 SAAADI. J was trimmed by 3 bases and V by 4 bases; bases with no gene match: 0. The CDR3 contains 13 residues. CDR3 amino acids: CASSGTSGYEQYF. The CDR3 DNA is TGCGCCAGCAGTGGGACTAGCGGCTACGAGCAGTACTTC.

This chain links TRBV9 with TRBJ1-2, with D hard to call. The CDR3 extends over 13 amino acids. Germline values: CDR1 SGDLS, CDR2 YYNGEE. The V end was cut by 0 bases, the J end by 7 bases, with 10 bases between. In DNA, the CDR3 is TGTGCCAGCAGCGTAGCCAGCTCGGGTGGCTACACCTTC. Encoded protein: CASSVASSGGYTF.

The sample holds a few counts of this clone. The chain carries TRBV6-1 and TRBJ2-2, with TRBD1 as a possible D gene (5 bases). The V gene lost 5 bases and the J gene lost 3 bases, with 7 bases spanning the gap. Germline V gives CDR1 MNHNS, CDR2 SASEGT. The CDR3 has 13 amino acids. The CDR3 region has the DNA TGTGCCAGCAGTTTACAGGACACCGGGGAGCTGTTTTTT. Translating it yields CASSLQDTGELFF.

This chain uses TRBV2 with TRBJ2-1; 10 bases fit TRBD2. CDR1 is SNHLY and CDR2 is FYNNEI in the germline V gene. The CDR3 length is 14 residues. V trimming: 3 bases; J trimming: 4 bases; junction bases outside the gene matches: 0. The CDR3 sequence is CASSDSGGYNEQFF. The DNA of the CDR3 is TGTGCCAGCAGTGATAGCGGGGGGTACAATGAGCAGTTCTTC. The full variable domain, completed using reference TRBV2 and TRBJ2-1, is EPEVTQTPSHQVTQMGQEVILRCVPISNHLYFYWYRQILGQKVEFLVSFYNNEISEKSEIFDDQFSVERPDGSNFTLKIRSTKLEDSAMYFCASSDSGGYNEQFFGPGTRLTVL.

This chain joins TRBV6-6 and TRBJ2-1, with 10 positions matching TRBD2. The CDR3 is made up of 15 amino acids. V lost 0 bases and J lost 10; bases outside the gene matches: 6. CDR1 and CDR2 from the germline V gene are MNHNY and SVGAGI (reference sequence). CDR3 nucleotides: TGTGCCAGCAGTTACTCGGCGCAGACTAGCGGGGAGCAGTTCTTC. Amino acids: CASSYSAQTSGEQFF.

The J gene is TRBJ2-1, the V gene TRBV10-1; 11 bases fit TRBD2. V trimming: 5 bases; J trimming: 4 bases; junction bases outside the gene matches: 4. CDR3 size: 15 residues. CDR1 and CDR2 from the germline V gene are WNHNN and SYGVQD (reference sequence). The CDR3 DNA sequence: TGCGCCAGCAGTCGTACTAGCGGGAGATACAATGAGCAGTTCTTC. Its protein is CASSRTSGRYNEQFF.

Only a few counts were recorded for this clone. This chain links TRBV7-2 with TRBJ1-2; TRBD1 aligns across 7 bases. Germline CDR1 SGHTA, CDR2 FQGNSA. The length of the CDR3 is 14 residues. V shed 6 bases, J shed 4 bases, and the junction held 8 bases outside the gene matches. CDR3 in amino acids: CASSTSGTAYGYTF. CDR3 sequence (DNA): TGTGCCAGCAGTACTTCTGGGACAGCCTATGGCTACACCTTC.